These 18 T cell receptor beta chains share one sample of origin, sequenced in a study of cytomegalovirus exposure and HLA in healthy donors. Vbeta (60) and Jbeta (13) primers were used in the PCR. Sequencing was performed with immunoSEQ multiplex PCR; in TCRdb, only in-frame clones are kept and a portion is missing. Found here are about 150,000 clones, around 80% of them singletons; the top ten hold 1%. The sequenced sample was PBMCs. The receptors were gathered from a woman in her forties or fifties in good health and CMV-seropositive.

The V gene is TRBV5-5, the J gene TRBJ1-5; 7 bases map to TRBD1. Germline V gene lookup returns CDR1 SGHKS and CDR2 YYEKEE (reference sequence). With 4 bases clipped from V and 4 bases from J, the junction kept 8 bases outside the gene matches. CDR3 size: 15 residues. The CDR3 coding sequence is TGTGCCAGCAGCCTCGCGCGGGACAGTAATCAGCCCCAGCATTTT. Residues: CASSLARDSNQPQHF.

V is TRBV4-3 and J is TRBJ1-4; D ambiguous. V gave up 4 bases and J gave up 11 bases, with 14 bases separating them. Germline V gives CDR1 LGHNA, CDR2 YSLEER. There are 13 residues in the CDR3. This CDR3 is CASSPEKPGKLFF. CDR3 DNA sequence: TGCGCCAGCAGCCCAGAAAAACCGGGGAAACTGTTTTTT.

J is TRBJ2-5 and V is TRBV7-2, with D maybe TRBD1 (5 bases). Germline V lookup: CDR1 SGHTA, CDR2 FQGNSA. V lost 6 bases to trimming and J lost 1 base, with 12 bases between them. The length of the CDR3 is 14 residues. CDR3 loop: CASRVVGAQETQYF. CDR3 nucleotides: TGTGCCAGCAGGGTAGTTGGGGCCCAAGAGACCCAGTACTTC.

The chain joins TRBV7-9 to TRBJ2-2; the D gene is possibly TRBD2 (5 bases). The CDR3 consists of 12 residues. The germline CDR1 and CDR2 sequences are SEHNR and FQNEAQ (reference sequence). The V and J ends lost 0 bases and 10 bases respectively, with 6 bases between them. CDR3 nucleotides: TGTGCCAGCAGCTTAGCCGGGGTGGAGCTGTTTTTT. As protein: CASSLAGVELFF.

The chain joins TRBV28 to TRBJ1-2, with 8 positions matching TRBD1. This CDR3 has 17 amino acids. J was trimmed by 8 bases and V by 6 bases; bases with no gene match: 20. In germline, CDR1 is MDHEN, CDR2 SYDVKM. The CDR3 DNA is TGTGCCAGCAGCCTTACTACCGGGACAGGTCGGGGAGGAGGCTACACCTTC. This encodes CASSLTTGTGRGGGYTF.

V and J are TRBV19 and TRBJ2-5, with 7 bases that match TRBD1. Germline values: CDR1 LNHDA, CDR2 SQIVND (reference sequence). Unmatched junction bases numbered 6, after V lost 3 bases and J lost 5 bases. The length of the CDR3 is 14 residues. CDR3 sequence reads: CASSMEGGRETQYF. The CDR3 nucleotides read TGTGCCAGTAGTATGGAAGGGGGCAGGGAGACCCAGTACTTC. The whole variable domain, remainder taken from reference TRBV19 and TRBJ2-5, is DGGITQSPKYLFRKEGQNVTLSCEQNLNHDAMYWYRQDPGQGLRLIYYSQIVNDFQKGDIAEGYSVSREKKESFPLTVTSAQKNPTAFYLCASSMEGGRETQYFGPGTRLLVL.

The chain joins TRBV7-9 to TRBJ2-7, with D unclear. Per germline, CDR1 SEHNR and CDR2 FQNEAQ (reference sequence). The CDR3 contains 8 residues. V was shortened by 11 bases and J by 4 bases, with 3 bases between the two germline ends. CDR3 loop: CAPYEQYF. The CDR3 bases are TGTGCCCCTTACGAGCAGTACTTC. Full variable domain (remainder filled in from reference TRBV7-9 and TRBJ2-7): DTGVSQNPRHKITKRGQNVTFRCDPISEHNRLYWYRQTLGQGPEFLTYFQNEAQLEKSRLLSDRFSAERPKGSFSTLEIQRTEQGDSAMYLCAPYEQYFGPGTRLTVT.

The rearrangement uses TRBV10-3 and TRBJ2-1; possibly TRBD2 for D (5 bases). The CDR3 is 15 amino acids. Trimming removed 3 bases from V and 3 bases from J, with 12 bases in between. CDR1 ENHRY and CDR2 SYGVKD come from the germline V gene. The CDR3 DNA reads as TGTGCCATCAGTGACGGGAAAGGAGGCTACAATGAGCAGTTCTTC. Its protein product is CAISDGKGGYNEQFF.

V is TRBV4-3 and J is TRBJ2-2, with D uncertain. This CDR3 is built from 16 residues. The germline V and J ends were trimmed by 0 bases and 1 base, with 9 bases remaining between them. CDR1 is LGHNA, CDR2 YSLEER, per germline. CDR3 amino acids: CASSQDLRVNTGELFF. In DNA, the CDR3 is TGCGCCAGCAGCCAAGATTTGCGAGTGAACACCGGGGAGCTGTTTTTT.

The chain is built from TRBV11-2 and TRBJ2-7, with 7 bases lining up with TRBD1. The ends lost 0 bases at V and 1 base at J; junction bases unmatched: 3. Germline values: CDR1 SGHAT, CDR2 FQNNGV. The CDR3 has 15 residues. CDR3 in DNA: TGTGCCAGCAGCTTAGAGGAGGACAGGTCCTACGAGCAGTACTTC. Translation gives CASSLEEDRSYEQYF.

This clone was counted a few times. Here the CDR3 DNA reads TGTGCCAGCAGCTTGGACGGGGGGACTGACAATGAGCAGTTCTTC. As protein: CASSLDGGTDNEQFF. The chain joins TRBV7-2 to TRBJ2-1; the match to TRBD2 covers 7 bases. The junction had 7 bases not matched to a gene; V was cut back by 3 bases and J by 5 bases. The CDR3 is 15 amino acids. Germline V gene data show CDR1 as SGHTA and CDR2 as FQGNSA. Together with reference TRBV7-2 and TRBJ2-1, the CDR3 gives the full variable domain: GAGVSQSPSNKVTEKGKDVELRCDPISGHTALYWYRQSLGQGLEFLIYFQGNSAPDKSGLPSDRFSAERTGGSVSTLTIQRTQQEDSAVYLCASSLDGGTDNEQFFGPGTRLTVL.

Concerning this clone: The same CDR3 is also encoded by other DNA sequences in this sample. V is TRBV7-8 and J is TRBJ1-1; D unclear. Per the germline V gene, CDR1 is SGHVS and CDR2 is FQNEAQ. Between the trimmed V and J ends, which lost 5 bases and 0 bases, there was a span of 16 bases. The length of the CDR3 is 16 residues. As DNA, the CDR3 is TGTGCCAGCAGCCTACTTGCCCTAACTATGAACACTGAAGCTTTCTTT. Residues: CASSLLALTMNTEAFF.

This rearrangement joins TRBV10-3 to TRBJ2-5; 8 bases match TRBD2. The CDR3 spans 18 residues. CDR1 and CDR2 (germline): ENHRY, SYGVKD. Trimming cost V 0 bases and J 1 base; bases outside gene matches: 10. The CDR3 DNA reads as TGTGCCATCAGTGAGTCAGGTGGGCTTAGCGGGGCCCAAGAGACCCAGTACTTC. Residues: CAISESGGLSGAQETQYF.

This clone was recorded once. The rearrangement joins TRBV19 to TRBJ2-7, with TRBD1 matching over 7 bases. V trimming: 5 bases; J trimming: 1 base; junction bases outside the gene matches: 5. CDR3 length: 14 amino acids. CDR1 and CDR2 from the germline V gene are LNHDA and SQIVND (reference sequence). CDR3 DNA sequence: TGTGCCAGTAGTCTTCAGGGACAGTCCTACGAGCAGTACTTC. It specifies CASSLQGQSYEQYF. Drawing the rest from reference TRBV19 and TRBJ2-7, the complete variable domain is DGGITQSPKYLFRKEGQNVTLSCEQNLNHDAMYWYRQDPGQGLRLIYYSQIVNDFQKGDIAEGYSVSREKKESFPLTVTSAQKNPTAFYLCASSLQGQSYEQYFGPGTRLTVT.

This chain links TRBV28 with TRBJ1-5; no definite D call. The germline CDR1 and CDR2 sequences are MDHEN and SYDVKM. Deletions cut 9 bases from V and 3 bases from J, with 6 bases between. The CDR3 consists of 11 residues. The CDR3 reads CASRSNQPQHF. In nucleotides, the CDR3 is TGTGCCAGTAGATCCAATCAGCCCCAGCATTTT. Variable domain in full (rest from reference TRBV28 and TRBJ1-5): DVKVTQSSRYLVKRTGEKVFLECVQDMDHENMFWYRQDPGLGLRLIYFSYDVKMKEKGDIPEGYSVSREKKERFSLILESASTNQTSMYLCASRSNQPQHFGDGTRLSIL.

The table lists this clone with a few counts. The J gene is TRBJ1-4, the V gene TRBV5-1; no definite D call. The CDR3 consists of 17 residues. Germline values: CDR1 SGHRS, CDR2 YFSETQ. V was clipped by 0 bases and J by 13 bases, with 25 bases between them. The CDR3 protein is CASSLAPEERIGKGLFF. The CDR3 DNA reads TGCGCCAGCAGCTTGGCCCCAGAGGAGAGGATCGGAAAAGGACTGTTTTTT.

In nucleotides, the CDR3 is TGTGCCAGCAGCTCTCGTCCTTTCCCGAACACTGAAGCTTTCTTT. Its translation is CASSSRPFPNTEAFF. This rearrangement joins TRBV7-8 to TRBJ1-1; D gene ambiguous. Between the trimmed V and J ends, which lost 4 bases and 1 base, there was a span of 13 bases. CDR1 and CDR2 from the germline V gene are SGHVS and FQNEAQ. There are 15 residues in the CDR3.

V usage is TRBV7-2 and J usage is TRBJ2-7; tentative D call: TRBD2 (6 bases). Germline-derived CDR1 and CDR2 are SGHTA and FQGNSA. This CDR3 comprises 16 residues. Deletions cut 0 bases from V and 2 bases from J, with 14 bases between. CDR3 DNA sequence: TGTGCCAGCAGCTTAGCGGGGACGGGAGCTACCTACGAGCAGTACTTC. As protein: CASSLAGTGATYEQYF.